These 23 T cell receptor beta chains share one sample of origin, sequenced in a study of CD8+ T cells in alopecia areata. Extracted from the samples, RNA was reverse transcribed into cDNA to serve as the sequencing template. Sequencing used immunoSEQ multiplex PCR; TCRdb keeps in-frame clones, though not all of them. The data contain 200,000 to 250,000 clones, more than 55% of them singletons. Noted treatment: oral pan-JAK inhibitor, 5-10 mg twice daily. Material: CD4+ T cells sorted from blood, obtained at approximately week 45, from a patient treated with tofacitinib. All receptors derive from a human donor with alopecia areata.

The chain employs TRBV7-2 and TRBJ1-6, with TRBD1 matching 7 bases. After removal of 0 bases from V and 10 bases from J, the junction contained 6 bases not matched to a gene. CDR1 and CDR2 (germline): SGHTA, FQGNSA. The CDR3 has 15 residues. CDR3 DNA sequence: TGTGCCAGCAGCTTAGCCCAGGGGGTTCGATCACCCCTCCACTTT. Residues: CASSLAQGVRSPLHF.

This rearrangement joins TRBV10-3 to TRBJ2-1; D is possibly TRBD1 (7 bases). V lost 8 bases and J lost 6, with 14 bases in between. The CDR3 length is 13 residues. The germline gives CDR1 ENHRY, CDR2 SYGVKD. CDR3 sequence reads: CAIYAGGGNEQFF. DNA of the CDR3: TGTGCCATCTACGCAGGGGGAGGCAATGAGCAGTTCTTC.

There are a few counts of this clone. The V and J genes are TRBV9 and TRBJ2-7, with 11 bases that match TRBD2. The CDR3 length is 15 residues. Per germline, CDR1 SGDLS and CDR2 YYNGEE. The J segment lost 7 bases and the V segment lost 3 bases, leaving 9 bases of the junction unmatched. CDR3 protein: CASSASGGSIGEQYF. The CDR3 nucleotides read TGTGCCAGCAGCGCTAGCGGGGGGTCTATTGGGGAGCAGTACTTC.

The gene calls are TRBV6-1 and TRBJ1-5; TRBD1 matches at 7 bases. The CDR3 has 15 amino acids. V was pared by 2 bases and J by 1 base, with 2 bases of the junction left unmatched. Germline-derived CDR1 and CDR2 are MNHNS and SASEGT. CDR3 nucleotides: TGTGCCAGCAGTGAATCGGGACAGAGCAATCAGCCCCAGCATTTT. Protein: CASSESGQSNQPQHF.

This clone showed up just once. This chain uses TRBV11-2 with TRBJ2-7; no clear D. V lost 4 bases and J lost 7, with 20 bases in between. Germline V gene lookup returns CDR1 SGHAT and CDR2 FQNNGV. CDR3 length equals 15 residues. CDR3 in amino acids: CASSSRGGGVGEQYF. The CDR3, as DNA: TGTGCCAGCAGCTCTCGCGGCGGTGGAGTGGGGGAGCAGTACTTC.

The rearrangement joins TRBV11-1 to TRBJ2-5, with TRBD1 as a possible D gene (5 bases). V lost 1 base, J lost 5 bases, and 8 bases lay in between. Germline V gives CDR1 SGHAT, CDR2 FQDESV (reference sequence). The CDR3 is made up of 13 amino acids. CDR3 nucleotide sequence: TGTGCCAGCAGCTTAGGACAGAGGGAGACCCAGTACTTC. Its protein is CASSLGQRETQYF.

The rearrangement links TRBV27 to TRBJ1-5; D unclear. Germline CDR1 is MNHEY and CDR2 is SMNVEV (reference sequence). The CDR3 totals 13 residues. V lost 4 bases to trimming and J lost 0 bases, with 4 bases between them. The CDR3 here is CASSSNSNQPQHF. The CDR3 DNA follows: TGTGCCAGCAGTTCCAATAGCAATCAGCCCCAGCATTTT.

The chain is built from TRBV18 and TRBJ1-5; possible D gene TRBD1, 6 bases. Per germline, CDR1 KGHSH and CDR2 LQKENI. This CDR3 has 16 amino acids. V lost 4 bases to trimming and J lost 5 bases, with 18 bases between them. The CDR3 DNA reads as TGTGCCAGCTCACAAAACGGGGGCAAAGGGGATCAGCCCCAGCATTTT. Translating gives CASSQNGGKGDQPQHF.

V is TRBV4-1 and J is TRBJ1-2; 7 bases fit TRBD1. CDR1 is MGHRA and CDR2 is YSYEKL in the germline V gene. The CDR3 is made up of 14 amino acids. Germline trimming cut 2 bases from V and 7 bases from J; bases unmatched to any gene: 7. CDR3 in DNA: TGCGCCAGCAGCCAAACCAAGACAGGGTCTGGCTACACCTTC. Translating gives CASSQTKTGSGYTF.

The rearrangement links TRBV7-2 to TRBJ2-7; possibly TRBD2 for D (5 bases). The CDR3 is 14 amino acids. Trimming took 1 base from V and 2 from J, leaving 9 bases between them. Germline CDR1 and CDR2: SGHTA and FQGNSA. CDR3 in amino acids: CASSLVPSTYEQYF. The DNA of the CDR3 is TGTGCCAGCAGCTTAGTACCTAGCACCTACGAGCAGTACTTC.

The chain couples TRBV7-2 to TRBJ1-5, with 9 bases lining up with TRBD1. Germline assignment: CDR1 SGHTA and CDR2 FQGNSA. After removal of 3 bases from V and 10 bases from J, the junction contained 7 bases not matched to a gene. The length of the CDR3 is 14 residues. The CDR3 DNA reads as TGTGCCAGCAGCTTGGACAGGGGCTTGAATCCCCAGCATTTT. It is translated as CASSLDRGLNPQHF.

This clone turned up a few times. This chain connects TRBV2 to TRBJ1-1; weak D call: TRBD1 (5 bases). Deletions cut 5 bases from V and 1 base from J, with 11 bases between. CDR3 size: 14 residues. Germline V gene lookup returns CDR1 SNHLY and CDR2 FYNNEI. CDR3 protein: CASSSDRPNTEAFF. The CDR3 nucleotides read TGTGCCAGCAGTTCAGACAGACCGAACACTGAAGCTTTCTTT. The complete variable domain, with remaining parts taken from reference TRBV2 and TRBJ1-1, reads EPEVTQTPSHQVTQMGQEVILRCVPISNHLYFYWYRQILGQKVEFLVSFYNNEISEKSEIFDDQFSVERPDGSNFTLKIRSTKLEDSAMYFCASSSDRPNTEAFFGQGTRLTVV.

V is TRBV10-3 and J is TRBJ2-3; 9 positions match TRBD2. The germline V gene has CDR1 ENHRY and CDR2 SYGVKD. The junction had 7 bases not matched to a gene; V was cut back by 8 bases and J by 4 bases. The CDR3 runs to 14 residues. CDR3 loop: CAIGGGGAADTQYF. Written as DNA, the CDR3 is TGTGCCATCGGTGGCGGGGGGGCAGCAGATACGCAGTATTTT.

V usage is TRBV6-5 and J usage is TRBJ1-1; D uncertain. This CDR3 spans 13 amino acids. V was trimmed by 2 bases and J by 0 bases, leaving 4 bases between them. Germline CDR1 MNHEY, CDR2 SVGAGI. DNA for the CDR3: TGTGCCAGCAGTTACGCGGTGAACACTGAAGCTTTCTTT. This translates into CASSYAVNTEAFF.

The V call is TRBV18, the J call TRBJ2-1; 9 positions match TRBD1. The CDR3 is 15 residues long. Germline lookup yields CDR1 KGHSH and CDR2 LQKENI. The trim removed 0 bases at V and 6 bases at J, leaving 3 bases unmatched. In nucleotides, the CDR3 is TGTGCCAGCTCACCACCGGGACAGGGACCCAATGAGCAGTTCTTC. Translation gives CASSPPGQGPNEQFF.

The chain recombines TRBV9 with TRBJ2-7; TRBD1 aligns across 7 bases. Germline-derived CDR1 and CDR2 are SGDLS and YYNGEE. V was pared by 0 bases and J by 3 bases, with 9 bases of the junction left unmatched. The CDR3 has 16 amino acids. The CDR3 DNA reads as TGTGCCAGCAGCGTAGGGCAACAGGGGAACTACTACGAGCAGTACTTC. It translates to CASSVGQQGNYYEQYF.

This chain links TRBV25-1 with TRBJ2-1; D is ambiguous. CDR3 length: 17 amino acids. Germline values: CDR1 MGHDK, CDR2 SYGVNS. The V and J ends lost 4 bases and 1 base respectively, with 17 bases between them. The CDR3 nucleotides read TGTGCCAGCAGTGCCCCAGCCAGCGCTAGGTCCTACAATGAGCAGTTCTTC. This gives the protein CASSAPASARSYNEQFF.

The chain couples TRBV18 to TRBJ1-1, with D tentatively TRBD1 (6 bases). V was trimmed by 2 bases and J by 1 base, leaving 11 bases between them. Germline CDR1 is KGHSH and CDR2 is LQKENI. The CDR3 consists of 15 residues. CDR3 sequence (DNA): TGTGCCAGCTCACCAAACGCAGGGGCGAACACTGAAGCTTTCTTT. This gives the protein CASSPNAGANTEAFF.

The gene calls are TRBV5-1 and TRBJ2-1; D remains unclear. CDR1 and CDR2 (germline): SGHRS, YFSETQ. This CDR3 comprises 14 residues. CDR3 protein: CASKVGGTDNEQFF. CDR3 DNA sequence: TGCGCAAGTAAGGTGGGCGGAACCGACAATGAGCAGTTCTTC.

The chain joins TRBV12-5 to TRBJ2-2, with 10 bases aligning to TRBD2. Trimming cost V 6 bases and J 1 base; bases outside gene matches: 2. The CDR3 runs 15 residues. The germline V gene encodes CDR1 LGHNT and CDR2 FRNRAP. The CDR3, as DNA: TGTGCTAGTGGCCGGACTAGCGGGAACACCGGGGAGCTGTTTTTT. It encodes CASGRTSGNTGELFF.

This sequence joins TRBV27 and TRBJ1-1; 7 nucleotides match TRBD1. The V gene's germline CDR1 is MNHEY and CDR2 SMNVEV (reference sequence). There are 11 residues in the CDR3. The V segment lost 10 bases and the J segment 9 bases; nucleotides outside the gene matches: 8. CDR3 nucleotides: TGTGCCACCAGACAGGGCTCCAAAGCTTTCTTT. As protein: CATRQGSKAFF.

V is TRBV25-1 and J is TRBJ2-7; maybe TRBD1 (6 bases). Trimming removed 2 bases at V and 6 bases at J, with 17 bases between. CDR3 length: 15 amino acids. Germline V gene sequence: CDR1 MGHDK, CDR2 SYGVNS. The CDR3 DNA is TGTGCCAGCAGTGAAGGGGGACAACCCTGGGGCGAGCAGTACTTC. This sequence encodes CASSEGGQPWGEQYF.

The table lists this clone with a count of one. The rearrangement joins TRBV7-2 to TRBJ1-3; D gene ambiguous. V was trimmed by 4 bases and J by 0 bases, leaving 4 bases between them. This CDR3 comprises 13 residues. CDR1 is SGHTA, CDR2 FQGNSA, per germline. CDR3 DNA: TGTGCCAGCAGCTCCCACTCTGGAAACACCATATATTTT. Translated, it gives CASSSHSGNTIYF.